This record covers a single TCR beta chain. Its antigen is not known. The repertoire was sequenced with immunoSEQ multiplex PCR; TCRdb's copy has only in-frame clones and lacks some. The table has about 99,000 clones, about nine tenths seen once. Germline loops: CDR1 SEHNR, CDR2 FQNEAQ (reference sequence). This CDR3 is 13 amino acids long. V lost 1 base to trimming and J lost 7 bases, with 8 bases between them. The data belong to a study of graft-versus-host responses after intestinal transplantation. Study overall: Transplantation in recipients was multivisceral, liver-intestinal, or isolated intestinal. Uniformly, recipients were administered anti-thymocyte globulin induction with subsequent tacrolimus and steroids for 2 to 3 years.

Study findings and constraints: GvH clones appeared in recipient marrow, some first in ileum or blood.

The sequencing here drew on unstimulated CD8+ T cells sorted from spleen or lymph node cells, taken before transplant. This receptor was identified in a human donor who was the organ donor for an intestinal transplant. The V gene is TRBV7-9, the J gene TRBJ2-1; D unresolved. CDR3 coding DNA: TGTGCCAGCAGCTTAGGAGCGAGGAATGAGCAGTTCTTC. Its protein product is CASSLGARNEQFF.